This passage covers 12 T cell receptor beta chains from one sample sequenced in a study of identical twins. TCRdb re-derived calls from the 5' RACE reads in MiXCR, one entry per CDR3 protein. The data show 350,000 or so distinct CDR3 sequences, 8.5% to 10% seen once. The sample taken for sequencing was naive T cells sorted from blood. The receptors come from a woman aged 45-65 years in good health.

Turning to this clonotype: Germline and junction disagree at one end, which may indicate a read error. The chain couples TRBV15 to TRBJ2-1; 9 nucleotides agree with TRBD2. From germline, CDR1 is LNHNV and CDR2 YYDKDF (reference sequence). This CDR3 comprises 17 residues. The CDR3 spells CDTSMGLAAAPFGEQFF. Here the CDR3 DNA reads TGTGACACCAGCATGGGACTAGCAGCCGCCCCTTTTGGGGAGCAGTTCTTC.

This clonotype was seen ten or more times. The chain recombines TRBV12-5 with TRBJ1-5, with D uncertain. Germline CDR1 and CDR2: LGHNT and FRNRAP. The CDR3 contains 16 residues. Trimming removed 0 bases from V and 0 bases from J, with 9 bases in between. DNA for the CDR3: TGTGCTAGTGGTTTGGTAGAGGCTTTTAGCAATCAGCCCCAGCATTTT. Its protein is CASGLVEAFSNQPQHF. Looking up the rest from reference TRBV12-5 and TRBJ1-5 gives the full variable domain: DARVTQTPRHKVTEMGQEVTMRCQPILGHNTVFWYRQTMMQGLELLAYFRNRAPLDDSGMPKDRFSAEMPDATLATLKIQPSEPRDSAVYFCASGLVEAFSNQPQHFGDGTRLSIL.

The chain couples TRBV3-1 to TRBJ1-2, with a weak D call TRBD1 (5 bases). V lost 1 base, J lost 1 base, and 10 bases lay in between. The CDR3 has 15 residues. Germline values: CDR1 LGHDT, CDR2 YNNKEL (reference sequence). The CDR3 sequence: CASSQGTGLNYGYTF. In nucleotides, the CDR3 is TGTGCCAGCAGCCAAGGAACAGGACTTAACTATGGCTACACCTTC.

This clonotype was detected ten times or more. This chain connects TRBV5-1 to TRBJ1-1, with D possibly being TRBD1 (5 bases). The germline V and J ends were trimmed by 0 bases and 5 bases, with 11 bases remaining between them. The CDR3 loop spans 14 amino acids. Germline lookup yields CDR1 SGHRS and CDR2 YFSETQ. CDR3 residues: CASSLGWGSTEAFF. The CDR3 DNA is TGCGCCAGCAGCTTGGGGTGGGGCTCAACTGAAGCTTTCTTT.

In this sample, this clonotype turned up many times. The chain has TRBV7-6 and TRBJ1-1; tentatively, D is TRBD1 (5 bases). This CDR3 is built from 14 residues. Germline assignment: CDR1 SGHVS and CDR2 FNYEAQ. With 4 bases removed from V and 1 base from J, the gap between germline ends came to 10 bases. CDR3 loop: CASSSGRENTEAFF. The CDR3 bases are TGTGCCAGCAGCTCGGGACGGGAGAACACTGAAGCTTTCTTT.

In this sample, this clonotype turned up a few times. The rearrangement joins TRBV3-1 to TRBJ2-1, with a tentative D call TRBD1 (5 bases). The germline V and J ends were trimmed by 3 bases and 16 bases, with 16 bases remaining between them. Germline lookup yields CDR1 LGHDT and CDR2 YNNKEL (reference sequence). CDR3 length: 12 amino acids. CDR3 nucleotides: TGTGCCAGCAGCCAGGGGCAGGGATCGAATTTCTTC. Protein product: CASSQGQGSNFF.

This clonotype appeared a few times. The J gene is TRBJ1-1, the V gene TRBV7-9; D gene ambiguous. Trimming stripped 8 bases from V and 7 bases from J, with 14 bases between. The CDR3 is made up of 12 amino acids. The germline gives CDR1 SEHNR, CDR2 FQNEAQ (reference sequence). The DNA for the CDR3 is TGTGCCAGCTCTCGAGGACTCCTTGAAGCTTTCTTT. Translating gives CASSRGLLEAFF.

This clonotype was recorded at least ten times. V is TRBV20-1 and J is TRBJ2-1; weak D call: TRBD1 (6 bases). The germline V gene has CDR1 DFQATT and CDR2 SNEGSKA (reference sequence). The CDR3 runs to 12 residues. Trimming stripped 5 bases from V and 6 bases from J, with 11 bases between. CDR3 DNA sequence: TGCAGTGCTTCCCAAGGGGGCAATGAGCAGTTCTTC. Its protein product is CSASQGGNEQFF.

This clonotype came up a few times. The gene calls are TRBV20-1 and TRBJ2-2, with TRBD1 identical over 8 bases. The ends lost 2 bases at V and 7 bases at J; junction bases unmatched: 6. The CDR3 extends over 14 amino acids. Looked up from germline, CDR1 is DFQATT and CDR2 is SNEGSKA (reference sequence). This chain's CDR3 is CSARLQGAVGELFF. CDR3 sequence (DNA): TGCAGTGCTAGACTTCAGGGGGCTGTCGGGGAGCTGTTTTTT.

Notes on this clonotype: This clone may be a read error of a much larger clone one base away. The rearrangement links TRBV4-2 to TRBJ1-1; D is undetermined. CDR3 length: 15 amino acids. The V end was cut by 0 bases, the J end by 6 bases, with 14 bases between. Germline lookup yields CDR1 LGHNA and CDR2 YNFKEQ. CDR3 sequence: CASSQEPSVGPEAFF. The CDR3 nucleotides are TGTGCCAGCAGCCAAGAACCCTCGGTTGGACCTGAAGCTTTCTTT.

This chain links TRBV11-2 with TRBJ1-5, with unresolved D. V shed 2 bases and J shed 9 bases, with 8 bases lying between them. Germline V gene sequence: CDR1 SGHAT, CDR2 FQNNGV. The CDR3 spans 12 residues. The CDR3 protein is CASSLHSGPQHF. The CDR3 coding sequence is TGTGCCAGCAGCTTACATTCGGGGCCCCAGCATTTT.

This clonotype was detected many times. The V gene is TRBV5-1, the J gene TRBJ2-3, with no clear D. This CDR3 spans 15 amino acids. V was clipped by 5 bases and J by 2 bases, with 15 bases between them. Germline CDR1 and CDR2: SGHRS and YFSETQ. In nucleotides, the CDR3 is TGCGCCAGCAGGATAGATGCCACATTCACAGATACGCAGTATTTT. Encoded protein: CASRIDATFTDTQYF.